The 29 T cell receptor beta chains below come from one sample, sequenced in a study of blood T cells in healthy people across ages (dated by TCRdb to about 2015). Libraries came from 5' RACE. Data came from an Illumina HiSeq 2500. A second roughly 7 to 11 cycle PCR used a sample-barcoded 5' primer and a J-beta primer mix. TCRdb redid the processing of the public reads, applying fastp at Q25 and MiXCR, and retained in-frame beta chains. Rows merge per CDR3 protein into single entries with the most common DNA and genes. The sample contains 700,000 to 850,000 distinct CDR3 sequences, 35% to 40% of them found a single time. Over 10% of the sample lies in the top ten. Sequencing input: blood. The receptors originated from a man between 18 and 35 years old in good health.

This chain joins TRBV7-2 and TRBJ2-7; D is unclear. This CDR3 is 15 amino acids long. The V end lost 1 base, the J end lost 3 bases, and 13 bases lay between the germline ends. Germline loops: CDR1 SGHTA, CDR2 FQGNSA. DNA for the CDR3: TGTGCCAGCAGCTTAGACTCCTCGCGCGTCTACGAGCAGTACTTC. Its protein product is CASSLDSSRVYEQYF. The whole variable domain, remainder taken from reference TRBV7-2 and TRBJ2-7, is GAGVSQSPSNKVTEKGKDVELRCDPISGHTALYWYRQSLGQGLEFLIYFQGNSAPDKSGLPSDRFSAERTGGSVSTLTIQRTQQEDSAVYLCASSLDSSRVYEQYFGPGTRLTVT.

This clonotype was observed once. The chain carries TRBV5-5 and TRBJ1-1; the match to TRBD1 covers 10 bases. This CDR3 region has 14 residues. Germline V gene data show CDR1 as SGHKS and CDR2 as YYEKEE (reference sequence). J was trimmed by 7 bases and V by 4 bases; bases with no gene match: 7. CDR3 loop: CASSTRTGGSEAFF. The CDR3 coding sequence is TGTGCCAGCAGCACACGGACAGGGGGAAGTGAAGCTTTCTTT.

This clonotype showed up just a few times. The chain employs TRBV5-1 and TRBJ2-7; D may be TRBD1 or TRBD2 (6 bases each). The CDR3 is made up of 15 amino acids. The V end lost 0 bases, the J end lost 0 bases, and 10 bases lay between the germline ends. Germline V gene data show CDR1 as SGHRS and CDR2 as YFSETQ. As DNA, the CDR3 is TGCGCCAGCAGCTTGGCGGGGGCCCTCTCCTACGAGCAGTACTTC. Encoded protein: CASSLAGALSYEQYF.

The table lists this clonotype with a few counts. V usage is TRBV12-5 and J usage is TRBJ2-7, with D possibly being TRBD1 (7 bases). Trimming shortened V by 7 bases and J by 0 bases, and 13 bases separated the two germline ends. Germline-derived CDR1 and CDR2 are LGHNT and FRNRAP. The CDR3 extends over 14 amino acids. The DNA of the CDR3 is TGTGCTAGTGCCCCGCGGGACAGCTCCTACGAGCAGTACTTC. Translating gives CASAPRDSSYEQYF.

On this clonotype itself: A read error may explain this, as a much larger clone is one base away. As the CDR3 is not closed by the conserved phenylalanine or tryptophan, this likely results from a read error. The J gene is TRBJ2-3, the V gene TRBV12-3 or TRBV12-4, with 7 bases identical to TRBD2. V trimming: 7 bases; J trimming: 0 bases; junction bases outside the gene matches: 4. CDR3 length: 14 residues. The CDR3 region is CASTPGGSTDTQYS. The CDR3 nucleotides read TGTGCCAGCACCCCCGGGGGGAGCACAGATACGCAGTATTCT.

This clonotype was counted ten times or more. CDR3 sequence (DNA): TGCAGCGTAGGGTTTAGCACCTACGAGCAGTACTTC. Encoded protein: CSVGFSTYEQYF. The rearrangement joins TRBV29-1 to TRBJ2-7; the D is unclear. The CDR3 sequence is 12 residues long. V lost 6 bases to trimming and J lost 2 bases, with 11 bases between them. In germline, CDR1 is SQVTM, CDR2 ANQGSEA.

The chain has TRBV27 and TRBJ2-4, with D possibly being TRBD1 (6 bases). The DNA end is more similar to TRBJ2-7, so the J call may be wrong. Germline values: CDR1 MNHEY, CDR2 SMNVEV (reference sequence). The CDR3 has 15 residues. The CDR3 reads CASSSTGLGAHEQYF. The CDR3 coding sequence is TGTGCCAGCAGTTCGACAGGCTTAGGGGCGCACGAGCAGTACTTC.

This clonotype has just one count. This rearrangement joins TRBV21-1 to TRBJ2-7; the table's D call TRBD1 went unverified against the DNA. The DNA end favors TRBJ2-5, so the J call may be wrong. TRBV21-1 is a known pseudogene. This CDR3 contains 14 residues. CDR3 nucleotides: TGTGCCAGCAATCGGACACACCAGGAAGAGACCCAGTACTTC. Its protein product is CASNRTHQEETQYF.

This chain uses TRBV7-2 with TRBJ2-3; 13 nucleotides match TRBD2. With 5 bases clipped from V and 3 bases from J, the junction kept 11 bases outside the gene matches. Germline loops: CDR1 SGHTA, CDR2 FQGNSA. The CDR3 consists of 18 residues. The CDR3: CASSPRPKLAGGTDTQYF. The CDR3 nucleotides read TGTGCCAGCAGCCCAAGGCCTAAACTAGCGGGGGGGACAGATACGCAGTATTTT.

Comments on this clonotype: A much larger clone differs by one base, so this may be a read error. The gene calls are TRBV12-3 or TRBV12-4 and TRBJ2-3; 10 bases are a match to TRBD2. The V and J ends lost 5 bases and 4 bases, in that order; junction bases with no gene match: 9. The CDR3 has 16 residues. The DNA of the CDR3 is TGTGCCAGCAGTCTTGAAAGCGGGGGGGACGCAGATACGCAGTATTTT. Translating it yields CASSLESGGDADTQYF.

This clonotype showed up just a few times. It may be a read error: a sequence one base away is much more abundant. This chain uses TRBV10-3 with TRBJ2-7; 11 bases match TRBD2. The CDR3 consists of 16 residues. Germline V gives CDR1 ENHRY, CDR2 SYGVKD. V lost 10 bases, J lost 7 bases, and 18 bases stayed unmatched. The CDR3 loop reads CATRLGTSGLPNEQYF. CDR3 DNA: TGTGCCACCAGACTCGGGACTAGCGGTTTGCCGAATGAGCAGTACTTC.

This clonotype was detected only a few times. The chain links TRBV12-3 or TRBV12-4 to TRBJ1-5; D is undetermined. The CDR3 covers 15 residues. The ends were cut back, 1 base at V and 4 bases at J, with 11 bases in the middle. CDR3 bases: TGTGCCAGCAGTTTAGGGGGAATGTGGAATCAGCCCCAGCATTTT. Protein product: CASSLGGMWNQPQHF.

This clonotype turned up a few times. The V and J genes are TRBV4-2 and TRBJ1-1; D possibly corresponds to TRBD1 (5 bases). Trimming stripped 5 bases from V and 2 bases from J, with 9 bases between. CDR1 is LGHNA and CDR2 is YNFKEQ in the germline V gene. This CDR3 has 13 amino acids. The CDR3 loop is CASSAQVNTEAFF. DNA of the CDR3: TGTGCCAGCAGCGCACAGGTTAACACTGAAGCTTTCTTT.

The chain links TRBV7-3 to TRBJ2-1; D unresolved. Between the trimmed V and J ends, which lost 5 bases and 8 bases, there was a span of 13 bases. Germline V gene data show CDR1 as SGHTA and CDR2 as FQGTGA. The CDR3 has 13 residues. CDR3 coding DNA: TGTGCCAGCAGCCCCCGCGGAGAGCATGAGCAGTTCTTC. It codes for CASSPRGEHEQFF.

The sample holds a few counts of this clonotype. The V and J genes are TRBV12-3 or TRBV12-4 and TRBJ2-1; either TRBD1 or TRBD2 may supply D (11 bases each). Trimming shortened V by 6 bases and J by 8 bases, and 26 bases separated the two germline ends. The CDR3 has 17 amino acids. The CDR3 loop reads CASSLAGGQGDRHEQFF. The CDR3 nucleotides read TGTGCCAGCAGCCTAGCGGGGGGACAGGGGGACCGGCATGAGCAGTTCTTC.

The chain recombines TRBV20-1 with TRBJ2-3; possibly TRBD2 for D (6 bases). The CDR3 contains 14 residues. Germline V gene data show CDR1 as DFQATT and CDR2 as SNEGSKA (reference sequence). V was cut by 5 bases and J by 4 bases, with 16 bases left in between. CDR3 residues: CSAPSSAGPDTQYF. CDR3 DNA: TGCAGTGCTCCCTCTTCCGCGGGACCAGATACGCAGTATTTT.

The chain carries TRBV7-9 and TRBJ1-2; 11 nucleotides line up with TRBD1. J gave up 13 bases and V 4 bases, and 5 bases lay outside the gene matches. CDR3 length: 12 residues. Germline V gives CDR1 SEHNR, CDR2 FQNEAQ (reference sequence). The chain's CDR3 is CASSWTGGASTF. The CDR3 DNA is TGTGCCAGCAGCTGGACAGGGGGCGCCTCCACCTTC.

The genes are TRBV4-1 and TRBJ2-7; 8 bases line up with TRBD1. With V trimmed by 1 base and J by 4 bases, 3 bases remained unmatched. From germline, CDR1 is MGHRA and CDR2 YSYEKL. The CDR3 is made up of 14 amino acids. The CDR3, as DNA: TGCGCCAGCAGCCAAGGCAGGGGGCTATACGAGCAGTACTTC. It translates to CASSQGRGLYEQYF.

The chain combines TRBV6-5 with TRBJ2-5; 7 bases line up with TRBD1. Germline loops: CDR1 MNHEY, CDR2 SVGAGI. The length of the CDR3 is 15 residues. Trimming removed 1 base from V and 4 bases from J; junction bases left unmatched: 6. CDR3 in amino acids: CASSYWDSGGETQYF. CDR3 coding DNA: TGTGCCAGCAGTTACTGGGACAGTGGAGGAGAGACCCAGTACTTC.

The chain combines TRBV9 with TRBJ1-2, with TRBD1 matching over 7 bases. Germline V gene lookup returns CDR1 SGDLS and CDR2 YYNGEE. This CDR3 is 14 amino acids long. V shed 3 bases, J shed 3 bases, and the junction held 5 bases outside the gene matches. The CDR3 region has the DNA TGTGCCAGCAGCGGACAGGGAATCTACTATGGCTACACCTTC. It is translated as CASSGQGIYYGYTF.

There are a few counts of this clonotype. The V call is TRBV7-9, the J call TRBJ1-6, with D unclear. Trimming left V 6 bases short and J 7 bases short, with 7 bases between. The CDR3 runs to 12 residues. The germline V gene encodes CDR1 SEHNR and CDR2 FQNEAQ (reference sequence). Here the CDR3 reads CASRRDNSPLHF. CDR3 in DNA: TGTGCCAGCAGGCGAGACAATTCACCCCTCCACTTT.

This chain joins TRBV6-6 and TRBJ2-7; TRBD2 matches at 8 bases. Germline V gene lookup returns CDR1 MNHNY and CDR2 SVGAGI (reference sequence). Unmatched junction bases numbered 13, after V lost 2 bases and J lost 7 bases. This CDR3 has 16 amino acids. The CDR3 DNA reads TGTGCCAGCAGTTACCGTTTGGGGACTAGGGACAATGAGCAGTACTTC. The encoded protein is CASSYRLGTRDNEQYF.

The chain carries TRBV7-2 and TRBJ2-2; TRBD1 aligns across 7 bases. This CDR3 spans 16 amino acids. Germline CDR1 reads SGHTA; CDR2 reads FQGNSA. After removal of 2 bases from V and 3 bases from J, the junction contained 6 bases not matched to a gene. The CDR3 bases are TGTGCCAGCAGCTTACCGACAGGGAAGGACACCGGGGAGCTGTTTTTT. Translating it yields CASSLPTGKDTGELFF.

This clonotype was observed at least ten times. V usage is TRBV12-3 or TRBV12-4 and J usage is TRBJ2-3, with 9 bases aligning to TRBD2. The CDR3 loop spans 15 amino acids. With 6 bases clipped from V and 5 bases from J, the junction kept 9 bases outside the gene matches. In DNA form, the CDR3 reads TGTGCCAGCAGCCCTCCGGGACTAGCAGAAGATACGCAGTATTTT. It is translated as CASSPPGLAEDTQYF.

This chain links TRBV10-3 with TRBJ1-2, with D possibly TRBD1 on 5 matching bases. With 4 bases removed from V and 7 bases from J, the gap between germline ends came to 10 bases. CDR3 length: 12 amino acids. Germline values: CDR1 ENHRY, CDR2 SYGVKD. CDR3 DNA: TGTGCCATCAGTGGAGGGGACTGTGGCTACACCTTC. This translates into CAISGGDCGYTF.

At least ten counts were recorded for this clonotype. The V gene is TRBV20-1, the J gene TRBJ2-3, with 7 bases matching TRBD1. The V gene end was trimmed by 6 bases and the J gene end by 2 bases; junction bases not matched to a gene: 8. Germline V lookup: CDR1 DFQATT, CDR2 SNEGSKA (reference sequence). The CDR3 has 14 residues. The CDR3 DNA is TGCAGTGCCAAGACCCAGGGGGTCACAGATACGCAGTATTTT. Protein sequence: CSAKTQGVTDTQYF.

The rearrangement links TRBV7-2 to TRBJ2-5; TRBD2 might be the D (5 bases). This CDR3 spans 14 amino acids. V was cut by 6 bases and J by 2 bases, with 13 bases left in between. CDR1 and CDR2 from the germline V gene are SGHTA and FQGNSA. The CDR3, as DNA: TGTGCCAGCAGAATAACTAGTGGTCAAGAGACCCAGTACTTC. Protein sequence: CASRITSGQETQYF.

The chain couples TRBV7-2 to TRBJ1-1; the match to TRBD1 covers 7 bases. Looked up from germline, CDR1 is SGHTA and CDR2 is FQGNSA. The CDR3 extends over 14 amino acids. Germline trimming cut 7 bases from V and 1 base from J; bases unmatched to any gene: 6. CDR3: CASKAGTANTEAFF. In DNA, the CDR3 is TGTGCCAGCAAGGCAGGGACAGCGAACACTGAAGCTTTCTTT.

This chain links TRBV7-9 with TRBJ2-3; D perhaps matches TRBD2 (5 bases). This CDR3 is built from 14 residues. Looked up from germline, CDR1 is SEHNR and CDR2 is FQNEAQ (reference sequence). The V gene lost 4 bases and the J gene lost 8 bases, with 16 bases spanning the gap. CDR3 region: CASSWGVSDGTQYF. CDR3 nucleotides: TGTGCCAGCAGCTGGGGAGTGAGCGACGGTACGCAGTATTTT.